This T cell receptor (beta chain) was identified in a study of T-cell reconstitution after alpha-beta-depleted transplantation in children. Study results and caveats: Alpha-beta T cells present about two months after transplant were reported to originate from several hundred expanded graft clones. A year had passed since transplant, and T-cell counts and diversity by then came mostly from newly produced T cells. Surviving recipient T cells and thymic progenitors underlay high day-60 TCRbeta diversity in some patients.

For this clonotype: The antigen is unknown.

V was clipped by 3 bases and J by 6 bases; unmatched bases: 9. This CDR3 is 16 amino acids long. CDR1 is MNHEY and CDR2 is SVGAGI in the germline V gene. During its preparation, the TCRbeta library received unique molecular identifiers. TCRdb processed the PCR reads anew with MiXCR; each CDR3 protein has one entry. This sample has roughly 50,000 distinct CDR3 sequences, with approximately 43% found just once. The receptor comes from a male patient between 5 and 17 years old who had a stem cell transplant for acute lymphoblastic leukemia, so the T cells may come from the graft donor. This chain uses TRBV6-5 with TRBJ2-3; 10 nucleotides match TRBD2. The starting material was PBMCs, mostly from graft donor cells, obtained 360 days after TCRalphabeta/CD19-depleted stem cell transplant. The CDR3 DNA follows: TGTGCCAGCAGTTATCTAAGCGGGGGGGCCGCGGATACGCAGTATTTT. Translated: CASSYLSGGAADTQYF.